In its sample, the clone carrying this TCR beta chain was seen a few times. This entry comes from a study of human T cells and chemical hapten exposure. Time point described: patch test 3, about 24 weeks after DPC sensitization. Specified treatment: therapeutic diphenylcyclopropenone sensitization with weekly scalp DPC. TCRdb reprocessed the RACE reads via MiXCR and lists one record per CDR3 protein. There are about 120,000 distinct CDR3 sequences in the sample; about 10% occur only once, and approximately 2.5% lies in the top ten. This specimen was whole blood, taken in connection with sensitization to the hapten diphenylcyclopropenone (DPC). The source is a woman aged 45-60 years with alopecia areata. Some clones in this sample may be carry-over from other donors' samples.

The CDR3 nucleotides read TGTGCCACCAGTTCCAGGGGGACCGGGGAGCTGTTTTTT. Residues: CATSSRGTGELFF. The chain recombines TRBV24-1 with TRBJ2-2; 7 bases match TRBD1. The CDR3 loop spans 13 amino acids. V gave up 6 bases and J gave up 5 bases; unmatched junction bases: 2. CDR1 is KGHDR and CDR2 is SFDVKD in the germline V gene.